This TCR beta chain was recorded in a study of metastatic and nonmetastatic thyroid tumors. Study-wide background: Repertoires were compared across blood and tumor or nodule tissue from malignant and benign thyroid patients. General study results and limits: It was reportedly found that TCR beta diversity was significantly higher in malignant thyroid tumors than in benign nodules, a difference seen in both blood and tumor samples.

CDR1 and CDR2 (germline): DFQATT, SNEGSKA (reference sequence). CDR3 length: 12 residues. This clone has at least ten counts. As yet, its antigen is unknown. Each patient came to thyroid surgery without any prior treatment (of any kind). Original processing notes: Variation in CDR3 across clinicopathological groups served as the basis for constructing a distant-metastasis classifier in papillary thyroid cancer. TCRdb used MiXCR to call clones anew from the PCR reads. These V and J calls are TCRdb output, not the study's own analysis. The table has fewer than 30,000 clones, around 16% seen once. The material sequenced was blood. The chain links TRBV20-1 to TRBJ1-1; 7 bases align to TRBD1. The sequence derives from a female donor with papillary thyroid cancer or a benign thyroid nodule (not recorded which). Some clones in this sample may be carry-over from other donors' samples. CDR3 bases: TGCAGCTGTGGGGACAGATACACTGAAGCTTTCTTT. Amino acid sequence: CSCGDRYTEAFF.